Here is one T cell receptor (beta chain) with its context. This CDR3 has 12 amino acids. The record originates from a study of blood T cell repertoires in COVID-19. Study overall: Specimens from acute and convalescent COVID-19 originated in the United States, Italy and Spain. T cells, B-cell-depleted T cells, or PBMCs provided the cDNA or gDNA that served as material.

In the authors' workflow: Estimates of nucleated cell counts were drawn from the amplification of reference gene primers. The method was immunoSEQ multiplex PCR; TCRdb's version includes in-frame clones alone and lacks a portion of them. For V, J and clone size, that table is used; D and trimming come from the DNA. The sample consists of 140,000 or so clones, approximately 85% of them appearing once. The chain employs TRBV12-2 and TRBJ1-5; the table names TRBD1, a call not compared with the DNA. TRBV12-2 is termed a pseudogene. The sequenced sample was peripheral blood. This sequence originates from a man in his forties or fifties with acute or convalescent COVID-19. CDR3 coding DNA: TGTGCAAGTCGCCCCCAGATTGAGCCCCAGCATTTT. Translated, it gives CASRPQIEPQHF.